This T cell receptor (beta chain) was obtained from a study of blood T cell repertoires in COVID-19 (dated by TCRdb to about 2020). The study in broad terms: Samples from collaborators originated in the United States, Italy and Spain and spanned both the acute and convalescent phases of COVID-19. The material from the prospective study consisted of cDNA or gDNA derived from T cells, B-cell-depleted T cells, or PBMCs. Subjects who had been exposed to COVID-19, were actively infected with it, or had recovered from it provided the deeply sampled blood TCRbeta repertoires that made up the dataset. A freely available public database, intended as a resource for researchers studying the immune response to SARS-CoV-2, is where the repertoires were released. The samples were drawn from the first 160 participants of the ongoing ImmuneRACE study and from under 1,500 subjects provided by 6 global collaborators. A de-identified subject ID, COVID-19 status, age in years and sex were almost always included in the sample metadata. Where HLA class I and class II types were available, the types were taken from metadata supplied by the sample provider, not from assay-based typing.

Overall study results and their limits: How much clinical and demographic metadata was included differed by source and by participant, and the metadata was provided uncurated.

The immunoSEQ Assay, a bias-controlled multiplex PCR, was used to amplify TCRbeta CDR3 regions from genomic DNA. On the authors' methods: The number of nucleated cells in each sample was estimated from the amplification of reference gene primers within the assay. To quantify the absolute abundance of each unique TCRbeta CDR3 rearrangement, sequence reads were collapsed and filtered. For each sample, productive Simpson clonality was calculated by taking the square root of Simpson's diversity index across productive rearrangements. In TCRdb, the immuneACCESS table is reduced to in-frame sequences with V and J assigned. These tables do not hold every clone; where another copy was compared, an unresolved V gene accounts for under half, and the others remain unexplained. V and J calls and clone size are copied from that table; D and trimming were computed from the DNA. Here the sample has roughly 350,000 clones; 85% to 90% occur a single time. Of the sample, about 3.9% falls within the top ten clones.

This clone was seen just once. This receptor's antigen is unknown. Base qualities were left out, and no much larger clone turns up one base away. Trimming removed 4 bases from V and 4 bases from J; the gene matches leave 7 bases unexplained. Inclusive of the bounding cysteine and phenylalanine, the CDR3 is 15 residues long. The sequence is cut down to CDR3 DNA, 45 bases in frame from base 1. CDR1 and CDR2 are drawn from the germline V gene: SGHTS, YDEGEE. The collaborating institutions used their own protocols to collect whole blood in K2EDTA tubes. For TCRbeta analysis, collaborators shipped samples in one of three forms: frozen whole blood, isolated PBMCs, or DNA extracted from either of those sample types.

The sequence is built from TRBV5-8 and TRBJ2-2; a stretch of 7 junction bases matches TRBD2. This TCR was sampled from a woman between 45 and 65 years old with active or convalescent COVID-19. The sequenced sample consisted of peripheral blood. At the DNA level, the sequence is TGTGCCAGCAGCCGTTCCGGGACTACCACCGGGGAGCTGTTTTTT. Translated, this is CASSRSGTTTGELFF.